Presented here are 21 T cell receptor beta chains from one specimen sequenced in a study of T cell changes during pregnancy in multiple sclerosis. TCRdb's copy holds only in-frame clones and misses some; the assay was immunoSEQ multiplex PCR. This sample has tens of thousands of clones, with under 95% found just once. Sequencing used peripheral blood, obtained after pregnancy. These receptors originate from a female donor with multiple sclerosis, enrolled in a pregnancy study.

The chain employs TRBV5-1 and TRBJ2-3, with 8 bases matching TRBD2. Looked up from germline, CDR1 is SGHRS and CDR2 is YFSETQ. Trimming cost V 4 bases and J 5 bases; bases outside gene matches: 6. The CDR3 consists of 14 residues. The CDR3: CASSREGREDTQYF. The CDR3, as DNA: TGCGCCAGCAGCCGGGAGGGAAGGGAAGATACGCAGTATTTT. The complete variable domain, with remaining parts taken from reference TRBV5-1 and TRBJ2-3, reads KAGVTQTPRYLIKTRGQQVTLSCSPISGHRSVSWYQQTPGQGLQFLFEYFSETQRNKGNFPGRFSGRQFSNSRSEMNVSTLELGDSALYLCASSREGREDTQYFGPGTRLTVL.

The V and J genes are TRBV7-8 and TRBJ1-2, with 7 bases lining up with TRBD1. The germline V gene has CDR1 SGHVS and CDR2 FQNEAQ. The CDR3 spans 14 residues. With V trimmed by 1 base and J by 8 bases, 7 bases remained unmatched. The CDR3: CASSLGGTAKGYTF. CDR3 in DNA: TGTGCCAGCAGCTTAGGGGGGACAGCGAAAGGCTACACCTTC.

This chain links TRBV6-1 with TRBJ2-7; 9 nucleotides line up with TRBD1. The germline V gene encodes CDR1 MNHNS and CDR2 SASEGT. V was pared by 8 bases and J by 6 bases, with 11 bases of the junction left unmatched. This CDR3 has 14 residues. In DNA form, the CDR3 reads TGTGCCAGCCTACAGGGGGCGAGCTTAAGCGAGCAGTACTTC. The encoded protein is CASLQGASLSEQYF.

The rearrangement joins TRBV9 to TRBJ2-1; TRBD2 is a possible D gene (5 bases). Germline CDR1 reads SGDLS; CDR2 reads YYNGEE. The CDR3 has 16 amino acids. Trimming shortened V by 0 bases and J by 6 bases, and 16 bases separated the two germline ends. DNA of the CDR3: TGTGCCAGCAGCGTAGCTAGTCTAGCTGCTGGCAATGAGCAGTTCTTC. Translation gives CASSVASLAAGNEQFF.

The CDR3 region is CASSEPIIGTGTDTQYF. The CDR3, as DNA: TGCGCCAGCAGTGAGCCGATAATCGGGACAGGCACAGATACGCAGTATTTT. The chain couples TRBV10-1 to TRBJ2-3, with 7 bases fitting TRBD1. The germline gives CDR1 WNHNN, CDR2 SYGVQD (reference sequence). The length of the CDR3 is 17 residues. The J segment lost 1 base and the V segment lost 2 bases, leaving 9 bases of the junction unmatched.

CDR3 sequence: CASTPSNTMNTEAFF. The CDR3 DNA is TGTGCCAGCACCCCCAGTAATACGATGAACACTGAAGCTTTCTTT. The chain uses TRBV5-5 and TRBJ1-1; no definite D call. Germline-derived CDR1 and CDR2 are SGHKS and YYEKEE (reference sequence). This CDR3 is built from 15 residues. Trimming left V 6 bases short and J 0 bases short, with 15 bases between. Full variable domain (remainder filled in from reference TRBV5-5 and TRBJ1-1): DAGVTQSPTHLIKTRGQQVTLRCSPISGHKSVSWYQQVLGQGPQFIFQYYEKEERGRGNFPDRFSARQFPNYSSELNVNALLLGDSALYLCASTPSNTMNTEAFFGQGTRLTVV.

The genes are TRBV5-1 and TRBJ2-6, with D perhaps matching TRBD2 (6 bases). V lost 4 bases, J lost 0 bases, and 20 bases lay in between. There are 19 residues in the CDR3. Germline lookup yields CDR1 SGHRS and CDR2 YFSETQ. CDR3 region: CASSNTPGTPVSGANVLTF. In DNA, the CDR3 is TGCGCCAGCAGCAACACACCCGGGACTCCCGTCTCTGGGGCCAACGTCCTGACTTTC.

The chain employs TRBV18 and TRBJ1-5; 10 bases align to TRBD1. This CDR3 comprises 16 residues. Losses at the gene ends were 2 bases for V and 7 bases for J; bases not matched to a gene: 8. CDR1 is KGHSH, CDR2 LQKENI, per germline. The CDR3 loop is CASSPAGTGVRQPQHF. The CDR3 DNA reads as TGTGCCAGCTCACCAGCCGGGACAGGGGTAAGACAGCCCCAGCATTTT.

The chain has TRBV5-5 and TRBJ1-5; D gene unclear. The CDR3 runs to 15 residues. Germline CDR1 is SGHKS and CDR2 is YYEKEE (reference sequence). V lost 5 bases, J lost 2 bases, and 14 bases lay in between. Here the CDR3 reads CASSSGVGGNQPQHF. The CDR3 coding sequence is TGTGCCAGCAGTTCGGGAGTCGGGGGCAATCAGCCCCAGCATTTT.

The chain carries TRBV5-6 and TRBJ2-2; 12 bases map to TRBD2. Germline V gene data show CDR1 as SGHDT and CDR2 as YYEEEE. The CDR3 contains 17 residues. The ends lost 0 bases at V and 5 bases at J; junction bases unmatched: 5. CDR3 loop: CASSLGGTSGRTGELFF. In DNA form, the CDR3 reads TGTGCCAGCAGCTTGGGGGGGACTAGCGGGCGTACCGGGGAGCTGTTTTTT.

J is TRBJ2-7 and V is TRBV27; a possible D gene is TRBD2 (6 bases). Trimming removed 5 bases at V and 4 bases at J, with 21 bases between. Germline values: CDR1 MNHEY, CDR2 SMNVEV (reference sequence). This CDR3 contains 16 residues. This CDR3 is CASSAILERGTYEQYF. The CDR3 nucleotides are TGTGCCAGCAGTGCGATCCTTGAACGGGGGACTTACGAGCAGTACTTC.

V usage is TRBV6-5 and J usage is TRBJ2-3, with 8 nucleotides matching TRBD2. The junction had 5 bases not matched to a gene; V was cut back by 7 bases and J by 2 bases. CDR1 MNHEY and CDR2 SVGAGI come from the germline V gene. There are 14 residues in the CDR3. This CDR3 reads CASKVSGTTDTQYF. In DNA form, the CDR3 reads TGTGCCAGCAAAGTTAGCGGGACCACAGATACGCAGTATTTT.

The CDR3 nucleotides are TGTGCCAGCAGCCGGGGGGTTGGGGTTCTCTACGAGCAGTACTTC. It codes for CASSRGVGVLYEQYF. V is TRBV11-2 and J is TRBJ2-7; 7 bases map to TRBD2. The germline gives CDR1 SGHAT, CDR2 FQNNGV. The V and J ends lost 5 bases and 3 bases, in that order; junction bases with no gene match: 10. This CDR3 region has 15 residues.

In DNA, the CDR3 is TGTGCCAGCAGTCCCAGACAGGGCCAAGAGACCCAGTACTTC. Translated, it gives CASSPRQGQETQYF. The rearrangement uses TRBV27 and TRBJ2-5; 7 nucleotides agree with TRBD1. Trimming cost V 5 bases and J 1 base; bases outside gene matches: 4. This CDR3 spans 14 amino acids. The germline V gene has CDR1 MNHEY and CDR2 SMNVEV (reference sequence).

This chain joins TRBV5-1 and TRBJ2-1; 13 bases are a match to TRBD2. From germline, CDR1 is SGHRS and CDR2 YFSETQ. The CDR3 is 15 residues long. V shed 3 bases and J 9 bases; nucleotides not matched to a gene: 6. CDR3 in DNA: TGCGCCAGCAGCTCCGGACTAGCGGGAGCTAGTGAGCAGTTCTTC. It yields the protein CASSSGLAGASEQFF.

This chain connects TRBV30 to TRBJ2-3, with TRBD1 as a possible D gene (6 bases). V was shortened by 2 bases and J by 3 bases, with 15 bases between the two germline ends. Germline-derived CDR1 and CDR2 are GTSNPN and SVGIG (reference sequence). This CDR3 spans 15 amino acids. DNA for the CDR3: TGTGCCTGGAGTAGGGGGACCCTGGGGACAGATACGCAGTATTTT. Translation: CAWSRGTLGTDTQYF.

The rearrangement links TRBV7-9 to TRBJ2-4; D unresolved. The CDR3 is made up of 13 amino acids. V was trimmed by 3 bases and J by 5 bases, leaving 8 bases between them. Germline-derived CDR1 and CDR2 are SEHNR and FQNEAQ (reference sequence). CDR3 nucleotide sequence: TGTGCCAGCAGCTTTATCGGAGAAAACATTCAGTACTTC. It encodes CASSFIGENIQYF.

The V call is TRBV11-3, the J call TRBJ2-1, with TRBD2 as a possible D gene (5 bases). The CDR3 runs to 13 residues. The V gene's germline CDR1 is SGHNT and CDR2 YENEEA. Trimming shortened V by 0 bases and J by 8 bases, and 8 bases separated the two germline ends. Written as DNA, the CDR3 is TGTGCCAGCAGCTTAGATATGAGGGATGAGCAGTTCTTC. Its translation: CASSLDMRDEQFF.

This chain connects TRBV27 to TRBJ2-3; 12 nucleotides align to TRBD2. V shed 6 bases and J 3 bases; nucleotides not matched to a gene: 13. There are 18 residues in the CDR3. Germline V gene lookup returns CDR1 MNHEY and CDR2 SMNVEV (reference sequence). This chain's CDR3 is CASSLARLAGDWTDTQYF. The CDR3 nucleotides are TGTGCCAGCAGCCTTGCCCGACTAGCGGGAGATTGGACAGATACGCAGTATTTT.

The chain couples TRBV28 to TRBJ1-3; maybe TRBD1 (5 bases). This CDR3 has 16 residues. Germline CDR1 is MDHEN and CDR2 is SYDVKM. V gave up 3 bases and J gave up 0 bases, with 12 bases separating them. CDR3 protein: CASSFRTLISGNTIYF. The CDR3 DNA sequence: TGTGCCAGCAGTTTCCGGACACTCATCTCTGGAAACACCATATATTTT.

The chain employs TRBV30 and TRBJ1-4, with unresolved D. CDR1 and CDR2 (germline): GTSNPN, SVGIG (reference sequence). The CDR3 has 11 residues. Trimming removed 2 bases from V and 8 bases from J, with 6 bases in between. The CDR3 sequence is CAWSYLEKLFF. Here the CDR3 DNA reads TGTGCCTGGAGTTATTTAGAAAAACTGTTTTTT. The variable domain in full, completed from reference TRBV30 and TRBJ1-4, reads SQTIHQWPATLVQPVGSPLSLECTVEGTSNPNLYWYRQAAGRGLQLLFYSVGIGQISSEVPQNLSASRPQDRQFILSSKKLLLSDSGFYLCAWSYLEKLFFGSGTQLSVL.